Below are 7 T cell receptor beta chains sequenced from a single sample in a study of blood T cell repertoires in COVID-19. Only in-frame clones appear in the TCRdb table, and some are missing; sequencing was by immunoSEQ multiplex PCR. Among hundreds of thousands of clones listed, 88% were seen once. Sequenced input: peripheral blood. All receptors derive from a woman aged 70-85 years with COVID-19, enrolled during active disease.

V gene TRBV2 combines with J gene TRBJ1-1; D is unclear. This CDR3 has 16 amino acids. The germline V gene has CDR1 SNHLY and CDR2 FYNNEI. Trimming took 5 bases from V and 3 from J, leaving 19 bases between them. The CDR3 DNA reads as TGTGCCAGCAGTCCTCGAGCGGGGTCAAGGGACACTGAAGCTTTCTTT. This translates into CASSPRAGSRDTEAFF.

This chain uses TRBV7-2 with TRBJ2-3; 9 nucleotides match TRBD1. Germline CDR1 SGHTA, CDR2 FQGNSA. The CDR3 runs 15 residues. Trimming took 4 bases from V and 4 from J; bases not matched to a gene: 6. The CDR3 nucleotides are TGTGCCAGCAGCTCCCGGACAGGGGACTCAGATACGCAGTATTTT. Its protein product is CASSSRTGDSDTQYF.

Comment on this clone: A junction boundary mismatches the germline segment, possibly from a read error. The V and J genes are TRBV4-3 and TRBJ1-1; D call uncertain. This CDR3 is built from 16 residues. Germline V gene data show CDR1 as LGHNA and CDR2 as YSLEER. The CDR3 reads CASSQAYIFVNTEAFF. CDR3 bases: TGCGCCAGCAGTCAAGCGTACATTTTTGTGAACACTGAAGCTTTCTTT.

V gene TRBV28 combines with J gene TRBJ2-5, with D uncertain. The CDR3 spans 12 residues. V lost 1 base to trimming and J lost 4 bases, with 4 bases between them. From germline, CDR1 is MDHEN and CDR2 SYDVKM. CDR3 nucleotide sequence: TGTGCCAGCAGTTTATCGGGAGAGACCCAGTACTTC. This codes for CASSLSGETQYF.

A remark on this clone: Other DNA sequences in this sample translate to the same CDR3. The V and J genes are TRBV27 and TRBJ1-2; no clear D gene. Trimming left V 5 bases short and J 0 bases short, with 7 bases between. The CDR3 length is 13 residues. Per germline, CDR1 MNHEY and CDR2 SMNVEV (reference sequence). The CDR3 protein is CASSPQANYGYTF. The DNA for the CDR3 is TGTGCCAGCAGTCCTCAGGCTAACTATGGCTACACCTTC.

To note about this clone: This may be a read error: a much more frequent sequence differs by one nucleotide. V gene TRBV12-3 or TRBV12-4 combines with J gene TRBJ1-5; possibly TRBD1 for D (6 bases). There are 13 residues in the CDR3. V was shortened by 6 bases and J by 4 bases, with 10 bases between the two germline ends. The CDR3 region is CASSLTGNQPQHF. The DNA for the CDR3 is TGTGCCAGCAGCTTGACAGGTAATCAGCCCCAGCATTTT.

The V gene is TRBV6-1, the J gene TRBJ2-7; tentatively, D is TRBD2 (7 bases). V lost 3 bases, J lost 3 bases, and 12 bases lay in between. Germline values: CDR1 MNHNS, CDR2 SASEGT. The CDR3 is 14 residues long. DNA for the CDR3: TGTGCCAGCAGTGATCAAGGGGGGGGCTACGAGCAGTACTTC. Amino acids: CASSDQGGGYEQYF.